Included here is one T cell receptor (beta chain) sequence, with context. These data originate in a study of identical twins. TCRdb analysed the 5' RACE reads with MiXCR anew, one entry per CDR3 protein. Among fewer than 900,000 distinct CDR3 sequences, 15% to 20% were seen once, and the ten largest hold 10% to 15%. The CDR3 extends over 13 amino acids. The V gene end was trimmed by 5 bases and the J gene end by 10 bases; junction bases not matched to a gene: 7. These records were also assigned to another study, of T cells expressing NK-cell markers.

V usage is TRBV12-3 or TRBV12-4 and J usage is TRBJ1-4; 7 bases map to TRBD1. The source material was PBMCs. The sequence was collected from a woman under 30 in good health. The CDR3 DNA reads as TGTGCCAGCAGTCCCAGACAGGGAGGAAAACTGTTTTTT. Amino acid sequence: CASSPRQGGKLFF.